A single sample is the source of the 27 T cell receptor beta chains below, sequenced in a study of T-cell memory formation after mild COVID-19. TCRdb called the 5' RACE reads again in MiXCR, with one record for every CDR3 protein. The sample lists hundreds of thousands of distinct CDR3 sequences; about 20% were seen once. The sequenced sample consisted of PBMCs or a T cell subset sorted from them (not recorded which). The receptor source for this set is an adult woman who had mild COVID-19 (a few samples of this study predate the infection). Cell type and time point are not known.

The genes are TRBV5-1 and TRBJ2-6; D ambiguous. This CDR3 is built from 14 residues. Germline V gene data show CDR1 as SGHRS and CDR2 as YFSETQ. V shed 5 bases and J shed 2 bases, with 8 bases lying between them. CDR3 sequence (DNA): TGCGCCAGCAGAGTCGCAACTGGGGCCAACGTCCTGACTTTC. Translated, it gives CASRVATGANVLTF.

The V gene is TRBV20-1, the J gene TRBJ2-1; D is uncertain. The length of the CDR3 is 10 residues. Germline-derived CDR1 and CDR2 are DFQATT and SNEGSKA (reference sequence). V lost 1 base, J lost 8 bases, and 3 bases lay in between. The CDR3 here is CSARGDEQFF. CDR3 nucleotide sequence: TGCAGTGCTAGAGGAGATGAGCAGTTCTTC.

The chain links TRBV7-2 to TRBJ2-7, with 14 nucleotides matching TRBD2. With V trimmed by 5 bases and J by 7 bases, 7 bases remained unmatched. Per the germline V gene, CDR1 is SGHTA and CDR2 is FQGNSA. CDR3 length equals 15 residues. The CDR3 loop reads CASSAPGLAGEEQYF. CDR3 DNA sequence: TGTGCCAGCAGCGCCCCGGGACTAGCGGGAGAGGAGCAGTACTTC.

The J gene is TRBJ2-7, the V gene TRBV5-4, with 7 nucleotides matching TRBD1. The CDR3 sequence is 15 residues long. After removal of 2 bases from V and 3 bases from J, the junction contained 8 bases not matched to a gene. Germline V gene sequence: CDR1 SGHNT, CDR2 YYREEE (reference sequence). DNA of the CDR3: TGTGCCAGCAGCTTTGTAGGGGGACAGATCTACGAGCAGTACTTC. Translation: CASSFVGGQIYEQYF.

This clonotype came up many times. The junction departs from the called germline gene at one end, perhaps through a read error. V is TRBV3-1 and J is TRBJ2-7, with TRBD1 as a possible D gene (5 bases). From germline, CDR1 is LGHDT and CDR2 YNNKEL (reference sequence). The CDR3 runs 11 residues. In DNA, the CDR3 is TGCGCCAGCAGTACAGGCTACGAGCAGTACTTC. Translation: CASSTGYEQYF.

This clonotype was picked up a small number of times. The chain employs TRBV5-1 and TRBJ2-7; maybe TRBD2 (5 bases). In germline, CDR1 is SGHRS, CDR2 YFSETQ. CDR3 size: 14 residues. V was trimmed by 3 bases and J by 0 bases, leaving 10 bases between them. For the CDR3, the DNA is TGCGCCAGCAGCTGGACCGGGATCTCCTACGAGCAGTACTTC. Residues: CASSWTGISYEQYF.

DNA for the CDR3: TGTGCCAGCAGCCCCCGCCGGGACAGGGCCACCCAGTCCTACGAGCAGTACTTC. This translates into CASSPRRDRATQSYEQYF. The genes are TRBV7-9 and TRBJ2-7; 9 positions match TRBD1. V lost 5 bases to trimming and J lost 1 base; unmatched junction nucleotides: 15. CDR1 and CDR2 from the germline V gene are SEHNR and FQNEAQ (reference sequence). The CDR3 is 18 residues long.

V gene TRBV7-2 combines with J gene TRBJ2-7; D possibly corresponds to TRBD2 (5 bases). The length of the CDR3 is 16 residues. V was pared by 5 bases and J by 1 base, with 18 bases between. Germline V lookup: CDR1 SGHTA, CDR2 FQGNSA. CDR3 sequence: CASSRGSAWESYEQYF. For the CDR3, the DNA is TGTGCCAGCAGCCGAGGGTCGGCGTGGGAATCCTACGAGCAGTACTTC.

Regarding this clonotype: A much more abundant neighbour one base away suggests this may be a read error. The chain has TRBV2 and TRBJ1-5, with D unresolved. Trimming shortened V by 7 bases and J by 0 bases, and 7 bases separated the two germline ends. The length of the CDR3 is 13 residues. CDR1 and CDR2 (germline): SNHLY, FYNNEI. This chain's CDR3 is CASNGDSNQPQHF. The CDR3 DNA sequence: TGTGCCAGCAATGGGGATAGCAATCAGCCCCAGCATTTT.

This clonotype was counted between two and nine times. This chain uses TRBV12-3 or TRBV12-4 with TRBJ1-1, with D possibly TRBD1 on 6 matching bases. The CDR3 has 14 amino acids. The ends were cut back, 6 bases at V and 7 bases at J, with 18 bases in the middle. In nucleotides, the CDR3 is TGTGCCAGCAGCTGGGGGGCAGTCGGAGGTGAAGCTTTCTTT. Residues: CASSWGAVGGEAFF.

The rearrangement links TRBV10-3 to TRBJ1-1, with TRBD1 matching over 8 bases. V lost 5 bases to trimming and J lost 4 bases; unmatched junction nucleotides: 3. The CDR3 covers 13 residues. Germline V gene lookup returns CDR1 ENHRY and CDR2 SYGVKD. Here the CDR3 DNA reads TGTGCCATCAGTAGGGACAGGAGCACTGAAGCTTTCTTT. Protein: CAISRDRSTEAFF.

This clonotype showed up just a few times. The chain uses TRBV4-2 and TRBJ2-1; D uncertain. The CDR3 totals 15 residues. Between the trimmed V and J ends, which lost 4 bases and 5 bases, there was a span of 15 bases. Germline loops: CDR1 LGHNA, CDR2 YNFKEQ. CDR3 protein: CASSPGPRGNNEQFF. CDR3 nucleotide sequence: TGTGCCAGCAGCCCCGGACCCAGAGGAAACAATGAGCAGTTCTTC.

This clonotype has more than one count but fewer than ten. The V call is TRBV11-2, the J call TRBJ1-1; D possibly corresponds to TRBD1 (6 bases). Germline values: CDR1 SGHAT, CDR2 FQNNGV. The length of the CDR3 is 13 residues. The V end lost 5 bases, the J end lost 5 bases, and 12 bases lay between the germline ends. The CDR3 sequence is CASSAWTETEAFF. CDR3 in DNA: TGTGCCAGCAGCGCATGGACAGAAACTGAAGCTTTCTTT. Supplemented by reference TRBV11-2 and TRBJ1-1, the full variable domain reads EAGVAQSPRYKIIEKRQSVAFWCNPISGHATLYWYQQILGQGPKLLIQFQNNGVVDDSQLPKDRFSAERLKGVDSTLKIQPAKLEDSAVYLCASSAWTETEAFFGQGTRLTVV.

The gene calls are TRBV4-2 and TRBJ1-2; TRBD1 matches 7 bases. Trimming cost V 4 bases and J 8 bases; bases outside gene matches: 10. The CDR3 has 14 residues. Germline CDR1 reads LGHNA; CDR2 reads YNFKEQ. The CDR3 is CASSPSDRESGYTF. CDR3 bases: TGTGCCAGCAGCCCCTCAGACAGGGAGAGCGGCTACACCTTC.

The chain uses TRBV28 and TRBJ2-4, with unresolved D. Germline V lookup: CDR1 MDHEN, CDR2 SYDVKM. The CDR3 contains 11 residues. Between the trimmed V and J ends, which lost 3 bases and 9 bases, there was a span of 6 bases. CDR3 region: CASSFGGIQYF. The CDR3 bases are TGTGCCAGCAGTTTTGGTGGCATTCAGTACTTC.

This chain joins TRBV3-1 and TRBJ1-1; D perhaps matches TRBD1 (5 bases). The CDR3 has 11 residues. CDR1 and CDR2 from the germline V gene are LGHDT and YNNKEL (reference sequence). V lost 8 bases, J lost 5 bases, and 9 bases lay in between. The CDR3 spells CASAGGTEAFF. The CDR3 bases are TGTGCCAGCGCCGGGGGGACTGAAGCTTTCTTT.

In this sample, this clonotype turned up a few times. The CDR3 is CSVENSYGNEQFF. In DNA, the CDR3 is TGCAGCGTTGAGAACAGCTACGGCAATGAGCAGTTCTTC. V and J are TRBV29-1 and TRBJ2-1; D uncertain. This CDR3 has 13 residues. Germline V CDR1 and CDR2: SQVTM, ANQGSEA. V was cut by 3 bases and J by 6 bases, with 12 bases left in between.

The chain carries TRBV5-1 and TRBJ1-1, with 12 bases lining up with TRBD1. The germline gives CDR1 SGHRS, CDR2 YFSETQ. J was trimmed by 7 bases and V by 4 bases; bases with no gene match: 11. This CDR3 is 16 amino acids long. The CDR3 DNA sequence: TGCGCCAGCAGCCCGACCGCCGGGACAGGGGGCAGTGAAGCTTTCTTT. This codes for CASSPTAGTGGSEAFF.

This clonotype has only a few counts. The chain has TRBV5-8 and TRBJ1-6; perhaps TRBD1 as D (6 bases). In germline, CDR1 is SGHTS, CDR2 YDEGEE. V lost 5 bases and J lost 8, with 17 bases in between. The CDR3 is 15 residues long. CDR3 coding DNA: TGTGCCAGCAGATTTTCAACAGGGCCGCATTCACCCCTCCACTTT. Encoded protein: CASRFSTGPHSPLHF.

In this sample, this clonotype turned up many times. V is TRBV12-3 or TRBV12-4 and J is TRBJ2-5, with TRBD2 matching 11 bases. CDR3 length: 15 residues. Losses at the gene ends were 6 bases for V and 2 bases for J; bases not matched to a gene: 5. This chain's CDR3 is CASRKTSGVQETQYF. CDR3 coding DNA: TGTGCCAGCAGAAAGACTAGCGGGGTTCAAGAGACCCAGTACTTC.

The rearrangement joins TRBV19 to TRBJ2-7, with D possibly being TRBD2 (5 bases). This CDR3 spans 14 amino acids. V was cut by 5 bases and J by 2 bases, with 13 bases left in between. The germline V gene encodes CDR1 LNHDA and CDR2 SQIVND (reference sequence). In DNA, the CDR3 is TGTGCCAGTAGTTTTAGACTGGAGGCCTACGAGCAGTACTTC. This codes for CASSFRLEAYEQYF.

The CDR3 DNA is TGTGCCAGCAGCGGACCAAGACAGGGCGAAAACATTCAGTACTTC. It is translated as CASSGPRQGENIQYF. The chain employs TRBV9 and TRBJ2-4; 7 bases are a match to TRBD1. J gave up 5 bases and V 3 bases, and 8 bases lay outside the gene matches. Germline V lookup: CDR1 SGDLS, CDR2 YYNGEE. The CDR3 is 15 residues long.

This clonotype has just a few counts. V and J are TRBV24-1 and TRBJ1-1, with D perhaps matching TRBD1 (5 bases). From germline, CDR1 is KGHDR and CDR2 SFDVKD. This CDR3 has 13 residues. V shed 9 bases and J shed 4 bases, with 14 bases lying between them. CDR3 amino acids: CATDSGVSTEAFF. CDR3 coding DNA: TGTGCCACCGACTCGGGGGTGAGCACTGAAGCTTTCTTT.

J is TRBJ1-4 and V is TRBV20-1; D is perhaps TRBD1 (6 bases). The V gene's germline CDR1 is DFQATT and CDR2 SNEGSKA (reference sequence). The CDR3 is made up of 14 amino acids. Trimming took off 0 bases at V and 6 bases at J, with 11 bases between the two ends. The DNA of the CDR3 is TGCAGTGCTAGAGATCGCAGGGGTGATGAAAAACTGTTTTTT. Its translation: CSARDRRGDEKLFF.

In nucleotides, the CDR3 is TGTGCCACCAGTGATCAACCGGGACTAGCGGACTACAATGAGCAGTTCTTC. Residues: CATSDQPGLADYNEQFF. This chain links TRBV24-1 with TRBJ2-1; TRBD2 matches 11 bases. Per germline, CDR1 KGHDR and CDR2 SFDVKD. J was trimmed by 3 bases and V by 3 bases; bases with no gene match: 6. The CDR3 contains 17 residues.

This clonotype was observed a few times. V gene TRBV7-9 combines with J gene TRBJ2-1; perhaps TRBD1 as D (5 bases). Germline CDR1 is SEHNR and CDR2 is FQNEAQ (reference sequence). The CDR3 extends over 16 amino acids. V lost 4 bases, J lost 1 base, and 14 bases lay in between. DNA for the CDR3: TGTGCCAGCAGCTCAATGACAGAGGTTTCCTACAATGAGCAGTTCTTC. This sequence encodes CASSSMTEVSYNEQFF.

This clonotype has just a few counts. The chain joins TRBV10-3 to TRBJ2-5; tentative D call: TRBD1 (5 bases). The V gene lost 6 bases and the J gene lost 4 bases, with 15 bases spanning the gap. The CDR3 length is 14 residues. CDR1 is ENHRY and CDR2 is SYGVKD in the germline V gene. CDR3 nucleotides: TGTGCCATCAGGGACAATAACTGGGGAGAGACCCAGTACTTC. Its translation: CAIRDNNWGETQYF.